This T cell receptor (beta chain) stems from a study of cytomegalovirus exposure and HLA in healthy donors (dated by TCRdb to 2015 to 2018). Regarding the complete study: In an earlier analysis of under 750 of the donors, 276 Gb of sequence data and 120 million or so unique TCR beta sequences from 150 million to 200 million T cells were reported. An early release that covered about 600 HLA-typed donors contained around 300 gigabases of sequencing data and 85 million to 100 million unique TCR sequences. Of the roughly 400 genotyped donors, around 81% fell in the genetic ancestry cluster associated with self-reported Caucasian donors. The aim of the study was to test whether cataloging public T cell receptors could identify signatures of past pathogen exposure. The study profiled the T cell repertoires of under 850 subjects by immunosequencing and related them to cytomegalovirus serostatus. Along with the roughly 610-subject first cohort, a separate validation cohort of some 130 different subjects was used. To predict cytomegalovirus infection status, the study combined high-throughput TCR immunosequencing, statistical association of individual TCRs with disease status, and machine learning. To study patterns of TCR occurrence, a later analysis re-analyzed previously published TCR beta repertoires from around 700 donors and added high-resolution HLA genotyping. Rather than using new phenotypic data, the later analysis identified candidate immune exposures from TCR beta sequences and from how often those sequences occurred across donors. In an earlier analysis of a few hundred of the donors, high-throughput TCR beta sequencing was used to judge whether each TCR beta V gene segment behaved as functional or pseudogenic. Donor age, sex, ethnicity and CMV serostatus were compiled together with the repertoire data. A later genetic analysis took genome-wide SNP genotypes for about three fifths of the roughly 670 donors and used that subset as a discovery cohort. Every discovery cohort repertoire had been produced on one sequencing platform. Class I and class II HLA loci were covered by the typing at four-digit resolution. Typing coverage varied by locus: about 620-630 donors for A, B, C, DRB1 and DQB1; roughly 560 for DQA1; more than 600 for DPA1; 450 to 480 for DPB1. Because of strong linkage in the cohort, four to six DR-DQ haplotypes were treated as single units for association and clustering. Among about 360 genotyped donors of the cohort, an average of around 240,000 unique TCR beta nucleotide sequences were sequenced per donor, around a sixth of them non-productive.

What the authors observed across the whole study: A later analysis found that most CMV-associated TCR beta chains appeared HLA-restricted, with HLA associations seemingly driven largely by CMV exposure. Most TCR sequences were observed very rarely across donors, whereas some public TCRs were present in many individuals. A cluster of highly shared sequence variants was judged likely to represent a technical artifact of the sequencing pipeline. In a later analysis, HLA-associated TCR beta chains showed more clonal expansion and lower generation probabilities than non-associated chains that were equally common. The cohort was sequenced for TCR beta chains only, and without alpha or paired-chain data the features that could be detected were limited. A total of 150 or so TCR beta chains were listed by the study as associated with cytomegalovirus. In a later genetic analysis, fewer N-insertions in productive TCRs were reported among donors in an Asian-associated ancestry cluster than the roughly 700-donor mean. Because the 87-base-pair reads could not distinguish some IMGT-functional V segments, including TRBV6-2 and TRBV6-3, those segments were excluded. When HLA alleles, especially DR and DQ, strongly co-occurred, TCR associations were difficult to assign to individual alleles. In a later genetic analysis, a missense DCLRE1C variant was associated with V-gene and J-gene trimming of TCR beta chains, and the association was replicated in an independent cohort. A later analysis reported that several top co-occurrence clusters appeared linked to parvovirus B19, influenza, CMV and Epstein-Barr virus. CMV serostatus was the only immune exposure information available for the cohort. Presence/absence analyses assumed roughly uniform sequencing depth across donors, an assumption that may not hold. About 17 rarely observed V segments, including chromosome 9 orphons, were excluded from the earlier analysis of several hundred of the donors because counts were too low. A further reported finding was that TCR beta sequences accurately predicted the HLA-A and HLA-B alleles for most subjects in the first cohort. In vitro tests confirmed that a few of the cytomegalovirus-associated TCR beta chains recognize cytomegalovirus antigens. In a later analysis, the rate of TCR association differed among HLA loci, with DRB1 alleles having the most associated TCRs and HLA-C alleles having the fewest. Linkage disequilibrium might explain the correlated functional status among segregating V segments, but an unknown experimental factor could not be excluded. The classifier was reported to diagnose cytomegalovirus status with high specificity and sensitivity in both the original cohort and the validation cohort. Because HLA typing was unavailable for some donors at each locus, only the typed subset was used in association tests. An earlier analysis of 587 of the donors showed that most TCR beta V segments appeared in productive rearrangements either about 90% or about 30% of the time, which broadly matched IMGT annotations. Specific HLA alleles were associated with 15,000 to 20,000 TCR beta sequences at a false discovery rate of 0.05 in a later analysis. It was suggested by the authors that the approach could potentially be generalized to other disease states and immunological phenotypes.

In total, over 600 healthy bone marrow donors made up the cohort. All cohort members were sampled while nominally healthy, although unrecorded immune exposures were likely present. The donor tested CMV seronegative, placing the donor among the 300 to 400 seronegative members of the cohort. A peripheral blood sample was collected from each donor, and TCR beta sequencing was performed on peripheral blood mononuclear cells. Genomic DNA extraction from the blood cell samples was performed with the Qiagen DNeasy Blood Extraction Kit. Libraries were built with the immunoSEQ multiplex PCR assay. The multiplex PCR relied on a mix of 60 forward primers for TCR Vbeta segments and 13 reverse primers for TCR Jbeta segments. The CDR3 region of rearranged TCR beta genes was amplified from genomic DNA by a multiplex PCR assay. On the Illumina HiSeq System, the amplified TCR beta libraries were sequenced as 87-base-pair reads. From the authors' description of their analysis: A later analysis tallied tens of millions of unique TCR beta chains across the 650 to 750 repertoires, and roughly 11 million of those chains were shared by two or more donors. Raw reads were error-corrected and collapsed into unique sequences with a nearest-neighbor algorithm that merged closely related sequences to remove PCR and sequencing errors. V, D and J gene segments were assigned by aligning CDR3 sequences to IMGT reference sequences. For a sequence to be retained, a match of at least six nucleotides to both a V gene segment and a J gene segment was required. Rearrangements were called productive when the CDR3 lacked stop codons and stayed in frame with V and J; all others were non-productive. Following IMGT convention, CDR3 was defined as the stretch from the second conserved V-encoded cysteine up to the conserved J-encoded phenylalanine. In an earlier analysis of around 540 of the donors, sequences lacking an unambiguous match to a single V gene segment were excluded. In an earlier analysis of roughly 500 of the donors, V segments were called functional above 56.7% productive rearrangements and were called segregating when the between-donor standard deviation exceeded 5%. A statistical classification framework was developed to diagnose cytomegalovirus status using the catalog of TCR beta chain sequences. V and J gene assignment, in a later analysis, came from comparing TCR nucleotide sequences with IMGT/GENE-DB human TR gene sequences. A later analysis assigned CDR3 sequences and most-parsimonious VDJ recombination scenarios with the TCRdist pipeline. A later analysis defined each TCR beta chain by its CDR3 amino acid sequence plus V-gene family, and excluded reads lacking a unique V-gene family. In a later analysis, 500 to 650 highly shared, low-generation-probability nucleotide sequences were removed to address suspected cross-contamination and a sequencing artifact. A later analysis calculated a clonal expansion index for each public chain from normalized within-repertoire ranks of inferred template counts. In a later analysis, generation probabilities were computed with a VDJ recombination model fitted to out-of-frame rearrangements, and the resulting probabilities were checked against IGoR. A later analysis scored TCR-TCR, TCR-HLA and TCR-CMV co-occurrence with hypergeometric tests, applying a repertoire-size bias correction to TCR pairs. A later analysis estimated false discovery rates by permuting HLA or CMV assignments 20 times. In a later analysis, co-occurring TCRs were grouped using DBSCAN, and TCRdist sequence similarity was added for clustering within HLA-allele-positive subsets. Repertoires with fewer than 30,000 or more than 120,000 public chains were left out of co-occurrence clustering, as were about five repertoires with anomalous nucleotide sharing. The source is immuneACCESS, and TCRdb retained only in-frame sequences with V and J called. Part of the clones is not carried over; for the studies checked, unresolved V genes explain less than half of this, and the remainder is unexplained. V and J calls and clone size are copied from that table; D and trimming were computed from the DNA. The sample has 90,000 to 110,000 clones on record, 75% to 85% of them singletons. The top ten constitute 5.5% to 7% of the sample.

In the case of this clone: Its specific antigen is unknown. Base qualities are missing; no much larger clone stands one base away.

Sequences SGHAT (CDR1) and FQDESV (CDR2) are obtained from the germline V gene (reference sequence). V ends up 4 bases short and J 4 bases short, with an unmatched junction base count of 3. The CDR3 has 15 amino acids, counting the end cysteine and phenylalanine. This entry keeps only the CDR3 DNA: 45 bases, framed from base 1. The sequencing input was PBMCs. The receptor comes from a man younger than 35 in good health and CMV-seronegative. This receptor chain uses TRBV11-1 and TRBJ2-7, with 14 bases aligning to TRBD2. The CDR3 amino acid sequence is: CASSWGLAGVYEQYF. Read as DNA, the sequence is TGTGCCAGCAGCTGGGGACTAGCGGGAGTTTACGAGCAGTACTTC.